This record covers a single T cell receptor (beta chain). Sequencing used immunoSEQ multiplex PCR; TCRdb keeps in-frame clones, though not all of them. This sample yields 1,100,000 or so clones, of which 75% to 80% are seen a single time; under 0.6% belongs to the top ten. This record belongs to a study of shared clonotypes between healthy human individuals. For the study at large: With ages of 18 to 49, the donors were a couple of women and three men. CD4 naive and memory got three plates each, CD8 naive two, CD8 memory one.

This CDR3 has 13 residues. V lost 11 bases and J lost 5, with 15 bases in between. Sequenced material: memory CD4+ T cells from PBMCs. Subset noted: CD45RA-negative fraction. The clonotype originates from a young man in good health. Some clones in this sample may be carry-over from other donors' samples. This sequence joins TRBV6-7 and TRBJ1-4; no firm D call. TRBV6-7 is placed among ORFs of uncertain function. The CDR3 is CAGNKRRNEKLFF. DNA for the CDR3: TGTGCCGGGAATAAACGGAGGAATGAAAAACTGTTTTTT.